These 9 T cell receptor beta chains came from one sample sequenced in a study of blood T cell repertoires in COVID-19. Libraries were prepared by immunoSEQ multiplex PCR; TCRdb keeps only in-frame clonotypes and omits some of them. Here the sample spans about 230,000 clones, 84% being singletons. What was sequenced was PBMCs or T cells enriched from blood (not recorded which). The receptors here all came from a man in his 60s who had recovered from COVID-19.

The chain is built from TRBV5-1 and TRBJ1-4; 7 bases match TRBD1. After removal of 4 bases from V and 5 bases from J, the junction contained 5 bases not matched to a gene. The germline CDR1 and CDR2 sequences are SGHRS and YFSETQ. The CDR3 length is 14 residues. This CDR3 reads CASSGGTVNEKLFF. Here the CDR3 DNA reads TGCGCCAGCAGCGGGGGGACAGTGAATGAAAAACTGTTTTTT.

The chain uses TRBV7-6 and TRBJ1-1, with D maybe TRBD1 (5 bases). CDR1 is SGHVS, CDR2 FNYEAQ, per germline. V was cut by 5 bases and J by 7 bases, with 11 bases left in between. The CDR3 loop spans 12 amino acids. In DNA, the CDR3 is TGTGCCAGCAGCCTGCAGGGTGGTGAAGCTTTCTTT. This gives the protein CASSLQGGEAFF.

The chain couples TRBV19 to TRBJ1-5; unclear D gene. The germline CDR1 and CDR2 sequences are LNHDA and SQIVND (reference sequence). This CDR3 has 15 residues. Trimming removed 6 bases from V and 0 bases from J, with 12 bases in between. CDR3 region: CASSREAYSNQPQHF. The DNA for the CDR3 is TGTGCCAGTAGCCGGGAGGCCTATAGCAATCAGCCCCAGCATTTT.

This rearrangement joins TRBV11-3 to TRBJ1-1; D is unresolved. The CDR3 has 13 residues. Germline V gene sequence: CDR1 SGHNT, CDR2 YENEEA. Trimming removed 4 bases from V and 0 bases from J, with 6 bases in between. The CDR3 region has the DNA TGTGCCAGCAGCTCGCGAGTGAACACTGAAGCTTTCTTT. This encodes CASSSRVNTEAFF.

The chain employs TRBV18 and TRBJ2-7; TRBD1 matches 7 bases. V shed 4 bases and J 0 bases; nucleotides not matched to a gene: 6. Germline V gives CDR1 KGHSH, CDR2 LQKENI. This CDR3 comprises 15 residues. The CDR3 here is CASSLGTESSYEQYF. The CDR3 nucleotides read TGTGCCAGCTCACTTGGGACAGAGAGCTCCTACGAGCAGTACTTC.

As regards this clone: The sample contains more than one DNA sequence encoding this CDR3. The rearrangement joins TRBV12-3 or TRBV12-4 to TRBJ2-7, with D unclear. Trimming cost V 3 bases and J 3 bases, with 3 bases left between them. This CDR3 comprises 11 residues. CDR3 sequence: CASSFLYEQYF. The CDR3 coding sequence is TGTGCCAGCAGTTTTCTCTACGAGCAGTACTTC.

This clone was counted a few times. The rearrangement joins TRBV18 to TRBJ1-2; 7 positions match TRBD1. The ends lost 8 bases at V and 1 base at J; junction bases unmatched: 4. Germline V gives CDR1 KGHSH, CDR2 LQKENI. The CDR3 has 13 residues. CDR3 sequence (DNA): TGTGCCAGCGCCGGGACAGATAACTATGGCTACACCTTC. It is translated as CASAGTDNYGYTF. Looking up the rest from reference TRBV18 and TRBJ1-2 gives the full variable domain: NAGVMQNPRHLVRRRGQEARLRCSPMKGHSHVYWYRQLPEEGLKFMVYLQKENIIDESGMPKERFSAEFPKEGPSILRIQQVVRGDSAAYFCASAGTDNYGYTFGSGTRLTVV.

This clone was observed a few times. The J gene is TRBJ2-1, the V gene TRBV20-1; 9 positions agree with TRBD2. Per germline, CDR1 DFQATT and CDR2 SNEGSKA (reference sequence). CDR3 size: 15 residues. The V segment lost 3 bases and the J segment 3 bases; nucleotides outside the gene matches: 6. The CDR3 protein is CSASRRTSDYNEQFF. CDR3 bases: TGCAGTGCTAGTAGACGGACTAGCGACTACAATGAGCAGTTCTTC.

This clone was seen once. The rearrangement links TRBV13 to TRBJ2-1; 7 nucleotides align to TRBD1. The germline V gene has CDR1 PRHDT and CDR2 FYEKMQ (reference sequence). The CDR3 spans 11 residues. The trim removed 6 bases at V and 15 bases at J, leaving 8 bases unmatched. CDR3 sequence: CASSKDRDSFF. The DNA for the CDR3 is TGTGCCAGCAGTAAAGACAGGGATTCGTTCTTC.